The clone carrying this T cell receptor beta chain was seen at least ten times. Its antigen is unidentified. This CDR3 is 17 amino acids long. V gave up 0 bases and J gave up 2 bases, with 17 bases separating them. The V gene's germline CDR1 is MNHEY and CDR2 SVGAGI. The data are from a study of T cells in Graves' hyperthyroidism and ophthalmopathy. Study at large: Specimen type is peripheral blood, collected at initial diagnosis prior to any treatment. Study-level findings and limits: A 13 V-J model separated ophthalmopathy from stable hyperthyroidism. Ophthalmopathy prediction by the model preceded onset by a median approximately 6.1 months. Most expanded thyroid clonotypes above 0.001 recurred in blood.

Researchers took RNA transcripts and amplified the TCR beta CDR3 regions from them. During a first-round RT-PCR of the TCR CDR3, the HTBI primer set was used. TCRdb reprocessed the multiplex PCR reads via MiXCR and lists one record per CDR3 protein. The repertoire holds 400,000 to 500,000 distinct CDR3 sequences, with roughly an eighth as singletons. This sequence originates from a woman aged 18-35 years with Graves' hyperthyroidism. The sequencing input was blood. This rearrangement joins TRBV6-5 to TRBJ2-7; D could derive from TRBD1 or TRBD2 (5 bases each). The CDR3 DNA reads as TGTGCCAGCAGTTACTCGAAGGGGCCCAGGAGGACCTACGAGCAGTACTTC. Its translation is CASSYSKGPRRTYEQYF.